By proportion, the clone carrying this T cell receptor (beta chain) is medium-sized (0.01 to 0.1%). Its antigen is unknown. This CDR3 comprises 15 residues. The germline CDR1 and CDR2 sequences are SQVTM and ANQGSEA. V shed 4 bases, J shed 2 bases, and the junction held 3 bases outside the gene matches. Unique molecular identifiers were used in preparing the TCRbeta library. TCRdb passed the PCR reads through MiXCR, listing each CDR3 protein once. The sample holds 4,000 to 4,500 distinct CDR3 sequences, 19% seen once. The data belong to a study of T-cell reconstitution after alpha-beta-depleted transplantation in children. General study findings and limits: Surviving thymic progenitors and recipient T cells were the source of high TCRbeta diversity at day 60 in some patients. Newly produced T cells mostly provided counts and TCRbeta diversity after one year, as hyperexpanded clones declined. At around two months after transplant, the alpha-beta T cells were reportedly derived from several hundred expanded clones that came from non-depleted graft cells.

The sequencing here drew on PBMCs, mostly from graft donor cells, taken 180 days after TCRalphabeta/CD19-depleted stem cell transplant. This clonotype originated in a male patient aged 2-10 years who had a stem cell transplant for acute lymphoblastic leukemia, so the T cells may come from the graft donor. The chain links TRBV29-1 to TRBJ2-7; 15 bases agree with TRBD2. The CDR3 spells CSVVRTSGRAYEQYF. In DNA, the CDR3 is TGCAGCGTTGTTCGGACTAGCGGGAGGGCCTACGAGCAGTACTTC.